The clone carrying this TCR beta chain occurred many times. HTBI primers from iRepertoire and Arm-PCR of CDR3 regions yielded the TCR beta libraries. TCRdb analysed the multiplex PCR reads with MiXCR anew, one entry per CDR3 protein. Altogether 390,000 or so distinct CDR3 sequences are present, approximately 12% being singletons, with the ten largest covering around 18%. Documented time point: newly diagnosed GD, antithyroid drugs for less than 3 months. Isolated PBMC RNA provided the starting material for the TCR library. This sample stems from a study of regulatory T cells in long-lasting Graves disease. V was clipped by 2 bases and J by 4 bases; unmatched bases: 14. CDR1 and CDR2 (germline): ENHRY, SYGVKD. CDR3 length: 18 amino acids. The same data also contributed to another study, on T cells in Graves' hyperthyroidism and ophthalmopathy. That paper adds: For Graves' hyperthyroidism to be stable, ophthalmopathy could not progress within 18 months.

The TCR sequence derives from a woman younger than 30 with Graves disease. The sequencing used peripheral blood mononuclear cells (PBMCs), collected at new diagnosis, from a patient treated with antithyroid drugs. The chain employs TRBV10-3 and TRBJ2-5; 9 bases are shared with TRBD2. The CDR3 protein is CAISERRGGLSNRETQYF. The CDR3 region has the DNA TGTGCCATCAGTGAGCGGCGGGGGGGCCTTTCGAACCGAGAGACCCAGTACTTC.